Shown below are 13 T cell receptor beta chains from a single sample sequenced in a study of blood T cell repertoires in COVID-19. Sequencing used immunoSEQ multiplex PCR; TCRdb keeps in-frame clones, though not all of them. Counted here are 200,000 to 300,000 clones, about 88% occurring once; the ten biggest clones make up roughly 5%. The sample comprised peripheral blood. Receptors originate from a woman in her sixties with COVID-19, enrolled during active disease.

V and J are TRBV29-1 and TRBJ1-4, with no clear D. The CDR3 runs to 14 residues. The V and J ends lost 4 bases and 0 bases respectively, with 9 bases between them. Germline CDR1 is SQVTM and CDR2 is ANQGSEA. The chain's CDR3 is CSVGAGTTNEKLFF. The CDR3 region has the DNA TGCAGCGTTGGGGCGGGAACAACTAATGAAAAACTGTTTTTT. The full variable domain, completed using reference TRBV29-1 and TRBJ1-4, is SAVISQKPSRDICQRGTSLTIQCQVDSQVTMMFWYRQQPGQSLTLIATANQGSEATYESGFVIDKFPISRPNLTFSTLTVSNMSPEDSSIYLCSVGAGTTNEKLFFGSGTQLSVL.

The V and J genes are TRBV6-2 or TRBV6-3 and TRBJ1-5; 12 positions match TRBD1. Per the germline V gene, CDR1 is MNHEY and CDR2 is SVGEGT. Trimming took 2 bases from V and 2 from J; bases not matched to a gene: 7. This CDR3 is built from 18 residues. CDR3 DNA: TGTGCCAGCAGTTACATGGGACAGGGGGCTGGCGGCAATCAGCCCCAGCATTTT. Translation: CASSYMGQGAGGNQPQHF.

The rearrangement links TRBV24-1 to TRBJ2-3; 8 nucleotides line up with TRBD1. The CDR3 covers 17 residues. CDR1 is KGHDR, CDR2 SFDVKD, per germline. The junction had 10 bases not matched to a gene; V was cut back by 4 bases and J by 2 bases. CDR3 DNA: TGTGCCACCAGTGAAACTCACAGGGGGAGATACACAGATACGCAGTATTTT. It translates to CATSETHRGRYTDTQYF.

This chain joins TRBV18 and TRBJ2-3; TRBD2 agrees at 9 bases. Losses at the gene ends were 3 bases for V and 0 bases for J; bases not matched to a gene: 4. CDR1 is KGHSH and CDR2 is LQKENI in the germline V gene. The CDR3 extends over 16 amino acids. The CDR3 region is CASSPWSGRSTDTQYF. The CDR3 region has the DNA TGTGCCAGCTCACCGTGGAGCGGGAGGAGCACAGATACGCAGTATTTT. The variable domain in full, with the rest retrieved from reference TRBV18 and TRBJ2-3, is NAGVMQNPRHLVRRRGQEARLRCSPMKGHSHVYWYRQLPEEGLKFMVYLQKENIIDESGMPKERFSAEFPKEGPSILRIQQVVRGDSAAYFCASSPWSGRSTDTQYFGPGTRLTVL.

The rearrangement joins TRBV27 to TRBJ1-1; weak D call: TRBD1 (5 bases). The CDR3 runs 11 residues. Germline CDR1 reads MNHEY; CDR2 reads SMNVEV (reference sequence). The V end lost 8 bases, the J end lost 5 bases, and 9 bases lay between the germline ends. In DNA, the CDR3 is TGTGCCAGCCCAAAGGGGACTGAAGCTTTCTTT. This codes for CASPKGTEAFF.

The V and J genes are TRBV2 and TRBJ2-7; D is unresolved. The CDR3 has 15 residues. Germline-derived CDR1 and CDR2 are SNHLY and FYNNEI. With 7 bases removed from V and 5 bases from J, the gap between germline ends came to 21 bases. The chain's CDR3 is CASISSQADWNEQYF. The DNA for the CDR3 is TGTGCCAGCATCTCCTCGCAGGCTGATTGGAACGAGCAGTACTTC. Full variable domain (remainder filled in from reference TRBV2 and TRBJ2-7): EPEVTQTPSHQVTQMGQEVILRCVPISNHLYFYWYRQILGQKVEFLVSFYNNEISEKSEIFDDQFSVERPDGSNFTLKIRSTKLEDSAMYFCASISSQADWNEQYFGPGTRLTVT.

This clone was picked up a small number of times. Within the sample, other DNA sequences also encode this same CDR3. The chain joins TRBV18 to TRBJ2-4; D remains ambiguous. Germline V gene data show CDR1 as KGHSH and CDR2 as LQKENI. V was pared by 1 base and J by 0 bases, with 10 bases between. The length of the CDR3 is 16 residues. The DNA for the CDR3 is TGTGCCAGCTCACCACAAAACCGAGTAGCCAAAAACATTCAGTACTTC. Protein product: CASSPQNRVAKNIQYF. The full variable domain, its missing parts supplied by reference TRBV18 and TRBJ2-4, is NAGVMQNPRHLVRRRGQEARLRCSPMKGHSHVYWYRQLPEEGLKFMVYLQKENIIDESGMPKERFSAEFPKEGPSILRIQQVVRGDSAAYFCASSPQNRVAKNIQYFGAGTRLSVL.

The chain is built from TRBV5-4 and TRBJ1-2; no definite D call. V was trimmed by 0 bases and J by 0 bases, leaving 9 bases between them. The germline V gene has CDR1 SGHNT and CDR2 YYREEE (reference sequence). The CDR3 is made up of 15 amino acids. DNA of the CDR3: TGTGCCAGCAGCTTGGCCCCGAGGGCTAACTATGGCTACACCTTC. Translating gives CASSLAPRANYGYTF.

J is TRBJ1-6 and V is TRBV19; TRBD1 aligns across 7 bases. The germline V gene has CDR1 LNHDA and CDR2 SQIVND (reference sequence). The CDR3 extends over 14 amino acids. Losses at the gene ends were 4 bases for V and 15 bases for J; bases not matched to a gene: 12. The CDR3 nucleotides read TGTGCCAGTAGTACAACAGGGGATGGGACCGTCCTCCACTTT. Protein sequence: CASSTTGDGTVLHF.

CDR3 nucleotide sequence: TGTGCCAGCAGTCCCTTGGGAGGGGCGGAGGGTCAGCCCCAGCATTTT. The encoded protein is CASSPLGGAEGQPQHF. The chain links TRBV28 to TRBJ1-5, with D possibly being TRBD1 (5 bases). Germline-derived CDR1 and CDR2 are MDHEN and SYDVKM. V was cut by 5 bases and J by 6 bases, with 20 bases left in between. CDR3 length equals 16 residues.

The gene calls are TRBV2 and TRBJ2-1, with D tentatively TRBD2 (5 bases). The CDR3 covers 16 residues. Trimming pared 2 bases from V and 0 bases from J, leaving 11 bases between. Germline assignment: CDR1 SNHLY and CDR2 FYNNEI. CDR3 in amino acids: CASSEKRLSSYNEQFF. The CDR3 DNA reads TGTGCCAGCAGTGAAAAGCGGTTGAGCTCCTACAATGAGCAGTTCTTC.

V usage is TRBV30 and J usage is TRBJ1-2, with a tentative D call TRBD1 (6 bases). Germline loops: CDR1 GTSNPN, CDR2 SVGIG (reference sequence). Trimming pared 3 bases from V and 2 bases from J, leaving 13 bases between. This CDR3 region has 14 residues. DNA for the CDR3: TGTGCCTGGAGCCAACAGGGAACCAACTATGGCTACACCTTC. This translates into CAWSQQGTNYGYTF.

This clone was detected a few times. V and J are TRBV19 and TRBJ2-3; 7 nucleotides agree with TRBD1. There are 13 residues in the CDR3. The germline V gene has CDR1 LNHDA and CDR2 SQIVND (reference sequence). V shed 5 bases and J 9 bases; nucleotides not matched to a gene: 8. The CDR3 here is CASSQTDRRTQYF. In nucleotides, the CDR3 is TGTGCCAGTAGTCAGACGGACAGGCGGACGCAGTATTTT.